Following are 11 T cell receptor beta chains from one sample sequenced in a study of metastatic and nonmetastatic thyroid tumors. From the PCR reads, TCRdb re-called clones with MiXCR. The sample contains roughly 93,000 clones, roughly 13% of which appear only once. No patient received treatment before thyroid surgery. Sequenced sample: blood. Receptor source: a female donor with papillary thyroid cancer or a benign thyroid nodule (not recorded which). Some clones in this sample may be carry-over from other donors' samples.

Concerning this clone: A much bigger clone sits one base away, suggesting this may be a read error. This chain connects TRBV2 to TRBJ2-5, with D tentatively TRBD2 (5 bases). Per the germline V gene, CDR1 is SNHLY and CDR2 is FYNNEI. The CDR3 is 13 residues long. Trimming stripped 4 bases from V and 5 bases from J, with 11 bases between. Written as DNA, the CDR3 is TGTGCCAGCAGTGCAGTCAGGAGGGAGACCCAGTACTTC. It is translated as CASSAVRRETQYF.

Concerning this clone: This may stem from a read error, because a much larger clone lies one nucleotide away. The V call is TRBV5-5, the J call TRBJ1-3; 9 bases fit TRBD1. Germline V gene lookup returns CDR1 SGHKS and CDR2 YYEKEE (reference sequence). The CDR3 loop spans 14 amino acids. DNA of the CDR3: TGTGCCAGCATCTTGGTGGACAGGGGAAGCACCATATATTTT. Translation: CASILVDRGSTIYF.

This clone was seen only a few times. This clone may be a read error of a much larger clone one base away. CDR3 region: CASRPVTGTSGGSEQFF. DNA of the CDR3: TGCGCCAGCAGACCGGTTACCGGGACTAGCGGGGGAAGTGAGCAGTTCTTC. The genes are TRBV10-2 and TRBJ2-1; 14 nucleotides line up with TRBD2. After removal of 6 bases from V and 9 bases from J, the junction contained 13 bases not matched to a gene. Germline loops: CDR1 WSHSY, CDR2 SAAADI. This CDR3 spans 17 amino acids.

Ten or more counts support this clone. The chain is built from TRBV5-1 and TRBJ2-3; D possibly corresponds to TRBD2 (6 bases). V was pared by 5 bases and J by 6 bases, with 13 bases between. There are 13 residues in the CDR3. CDR1 and CDR2 from the germline V gene are SGHRS and YFSETQ. CDR3 amino acids: CASRTGVVDTQYF. The CDR3 region has the DNA TGCGCCAGCAGGACGGGAGTGGTGGATACGCAGTATTTT.

This clone was recorded many times. V usage is TRBV20-1 and J usage is TRBJ1-5; D unresolved. The V gene's germline CDR1 is DFQATT and CDR2 SNEGSKA (reference sequence). Trimming left V 1 base short and J 2 bases short, with 6 bases between. This CDR3 spans 13 amino acids. In DNA form, the CDR3 reads TGCAGTGCTAGAGTCGGAGGCAATCAGCCCCAGCATTTT. This sequence encodes CSARVGGNQPQHF.

In this sample, this clone turned up many times. This chain links TRBV28 with TRBJ1-1; 9 bases line up with TRBD1. CDR1 and CDR2 from the germline V gene are MDHEN and SYDVKM. The CDR3 is made up of 18 amino acids. The J segment lost 4 bases and the V segment lost 2 bases, leaving 14 bases of the junction unmatched. The DNA for the CDR3 is TGTGCCAGCAGTTTACTTCCGGGACAGGGTATAAGGGGCACTGAAGCTTTCTTT. As protein: CASSLLPGQGIRGTEAFF.

This clone came up many times. The V gene is TRBV12-3 or TRBV12-4, the J gene TRBJ2-7; TRBD1 is a possible D gene (6 bases). The germline V and J ends were trimmed by 7 bases and 0 bases, with 10 bases remaining between them. This CDR3 is built from 13 residues. The CDR3 DNA reads TGTGCCAGCAAACCGACAGGCTCCTACGAGCAGTACTTC. Translation: CASKPTGSYEQYF.

This clone was observed many times. The sample has other DNA sequences that encode this CDR3 too. The rearrangement uses TRBV20-1 and TRBJ2-4, with D uncertain. The V and J ends lost 5 bases and 1 base respectively, with 15 bases between them. This CDR3 spans 15 amino acids. The germline gives CDR1 DFQATT, CDR2 SNEGSKA (reference sequence). The CDR3: CSAAKDLRAKNIQYF. As DNA, the CDR3 is TGCAGTGCTGCCAAGGACCTACGTGCCAAAAACATTCAGTACTTC.

On this clone itself: Just one base apart from a much larger clone, this may be a read error. Different DNA sequences within this sample yield the same CDR3. The rearrangement links TRBV19 to TRBJ1-1; D gene uncertain. Germline V CDR1 and CDR2: LNHDA, SQIVND (reference sequence). Trimming removed 10 bases from V and 2 bases from J, with 17 bases in between. This CDR3 contains 14 residues. CDR3 DNA sequence: TGTGCCATCAGCCCAGGATATAGCAACACTGAAGCTTTCTTT. This sequence encodes CAISPGYSNTEAFF.

This clone was observed at least ten times. The genes are TRBV7-9 and TRBJ2-1; D uncertain. The CDR3 length is 16 residues. Between the trimmed V and J ends, which lost 1 base and 5 bases, there was a span of 15 bases. CDR1 SEHNR and CDR2 FQNEAQ come from the germline V gene (reference sequence). CDR3 nucleotide sequence: TGTGCCAGCAGCTTAGGGTCCGACGCAGTGGACAATGAGCAGTTCTTC. This encodes CASSLGSDAVDNEQFF.

In this sample, this clone turned up many times. Other nucleotide sequences in the sample specify the same CDR3. This chain joins TRBV6-5 and TRBJ1-2; no clear D. Per germline, CDR1 MNHEY and CDR2 SVGAGI. There are 12 residues in the CDR3. Between the trimmed V and J ends, which lost 0 bases and 4 bases, there was a span of 3 bases. CDR3 region: CASSYSGYGYTF. In nucleotides, the CDR3 is TGTGCCAGCAGTTACTCGGGCTATGGCTACACCTTC.